This T cell receptor beta chain was profiled in a study of blood T cell repertoires in COVID-19. V gave up 8 bases and J gave up 0 bases, with 8 bases separating them. The CDR3 contains 13 residues. Germline V gene sequence: CDR1 SGHNT, CDR2 YENEEA. Remarks on this clone: This same CDR3 is encoded by further DNA sequences in the sample.

TCRdb's table, derived via immunoSEQ multiplex PCR, lists solely in-frame clones and lacks some. Here the sample spans under 500,000 clones, more than 85% being singletons. This sequence originates from a woman aged 25 to 39 with acute or convalescent COVID-19. Sequenced material: peripheral blood. The V and J genes are TRBV11-3 and TRBJ2-1; no reliable D call. CDR3 nucleotides: TGTGCCAGCTCGCTGAGCTCCTACAATGAGCAGTTCTTC. This encodes CASSLSSYNEQFF.